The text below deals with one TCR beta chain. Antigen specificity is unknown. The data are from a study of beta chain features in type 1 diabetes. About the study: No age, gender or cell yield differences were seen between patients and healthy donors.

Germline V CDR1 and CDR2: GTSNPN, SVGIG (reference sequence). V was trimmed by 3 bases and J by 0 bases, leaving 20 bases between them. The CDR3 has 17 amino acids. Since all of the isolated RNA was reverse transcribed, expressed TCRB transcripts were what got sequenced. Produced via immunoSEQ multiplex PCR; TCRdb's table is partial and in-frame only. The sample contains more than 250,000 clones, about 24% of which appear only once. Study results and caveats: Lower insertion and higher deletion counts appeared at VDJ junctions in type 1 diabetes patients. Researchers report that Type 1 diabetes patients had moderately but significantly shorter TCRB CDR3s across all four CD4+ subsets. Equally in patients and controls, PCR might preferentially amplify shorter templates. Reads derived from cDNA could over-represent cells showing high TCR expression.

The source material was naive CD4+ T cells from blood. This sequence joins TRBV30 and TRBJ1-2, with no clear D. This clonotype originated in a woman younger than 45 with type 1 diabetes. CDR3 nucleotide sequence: TGTGCCTGGAGCCCCCCTAGCGTAGTGATAGCTAACTATGGCTACACCTTC. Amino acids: CAWSPPSVVIANYGYTF. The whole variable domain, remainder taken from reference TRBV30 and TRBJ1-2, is SQTIHQWPATLVQPVGSPLSLECTVEGTSNPNLYWYRQAAGRGLQLLFYSVGIGQISSEVPQNLSASRPQDRQFILSSKKLLLSDSGFYLCAWSPPSVVIANYGYTFGSGTRLTVV.